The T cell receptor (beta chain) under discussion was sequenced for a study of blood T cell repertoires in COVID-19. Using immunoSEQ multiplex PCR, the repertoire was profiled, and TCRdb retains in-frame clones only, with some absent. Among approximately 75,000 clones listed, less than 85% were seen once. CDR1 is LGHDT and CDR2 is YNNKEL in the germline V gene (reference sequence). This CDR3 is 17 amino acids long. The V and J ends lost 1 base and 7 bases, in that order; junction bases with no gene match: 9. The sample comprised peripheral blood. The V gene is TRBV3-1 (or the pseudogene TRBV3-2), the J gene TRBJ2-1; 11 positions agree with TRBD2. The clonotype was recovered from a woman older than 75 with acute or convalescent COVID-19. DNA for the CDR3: TGTGCCAGCAGCCAAGGAGATAGCGGGAGGGCAGGGAATGAGCAGTTCTTC. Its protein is CASSQGDSGRAGNEQFF.